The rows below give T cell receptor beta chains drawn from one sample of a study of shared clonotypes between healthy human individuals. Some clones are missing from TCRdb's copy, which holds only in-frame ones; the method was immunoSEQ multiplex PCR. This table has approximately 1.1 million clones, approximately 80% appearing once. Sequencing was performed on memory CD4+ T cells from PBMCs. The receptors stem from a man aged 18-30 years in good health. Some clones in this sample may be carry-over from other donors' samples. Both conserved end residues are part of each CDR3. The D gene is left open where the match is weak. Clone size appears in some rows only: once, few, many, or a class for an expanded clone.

CDR3aa: CASSATGKGGHYEQYF
CDR3nt: TGCGCCAGCAGCGCTACAGGGAAGGGCGGACACTACGAGCAGTACTTC
j_gene: TRBJ2-7
d_gene: .
v_gene: TRBV5-1
abundance: .

CDR3aa: CASSLIGGRGETQYF
CDR3nt: TGTGCCAGCAGCTTAATAGGGGGAAGGGGAGAGACCCAGTACTTC
j_gene: TRBJ2-5
d_gene: .
v_gene: TRBV7-3
abundance: once

CDR3aa: CASSQVMLATEAFF
CDR3nt: TGTGCCAGCAGCCAAGTGATGCTGGCAACTGAAGCTTTCTTT
j_gene: TRBJ1-1
d_gene: .
v_gene: TRBV14
abundance: many

CDR3aa: CASSLAGYRDEAFF
CDR3nt: TGTGCCAGCAGCTTAGCTGGTTACAGGGATGAAGCTTTCTTT
j_gene: TRBJ1-1
d_gene: .
v_gene: TRBV7-2
abundance: once

CDR3aa: CASSQGLGNTIYF
CDR3nt: TGTGCCAGCAGTCAGGGGCTTGGAAACACCATATATTTT
j_gene: TRBJ1-3
d_gene: .
v_gene: TRBV28
abundance: .

CDR3aa: CASSRQGETQYF
CDR3nt: TGTGCCAGCAGTCGACAGGGGGAGACCCAGTACTTC
j_gene: TRBJ2-5
d_gene: TRBD1
v_gene: TRBV11-2
abundance: .

CDR3aa: CASSLLPGQGAGEQYF
CDR3nt: TGTGCCAGCAGTTTATTACCGGGACAGGGGGCGGGCGAGCAGTACTTC
j_gene: TRBJ2-7
d_gene: TRBD1
v_gene: TRBV28
abundance: .

CDR3aa: CASSFEGQGYNEQFF
CDR3nt: TGTGCCAGCAGCTTCGAGGGGCAGGGGTACAATGAGCAGTTCTTC
j_gene: TRBJ2-1
d_gene: .
v_gene: TRBV7-9
abundance: .

CDR3aa: CASTSTGGSTEAFF
CDR3nt: TGTGCCAGCACCTCGACAGGGGGCTCGACTGAAGCTTTCTTT
j_gene: TRBJ1-1
d_gene: TRBD1
v_gene: TRBV18
abundance: .

CDR3aa: CASSLDGQSNEQFF
CDR3nt: TGCGCCAGCAGCTTGGATGGGCAGTCAAATGAGCAGTTCTTC
j_gene: TRBJ2-1
d_gene: .
v_gene: TRBV5-1
abundance: .

CDR3aa: CASSRDRASNQPQHF
CDR3nt: TGTGCCAGCAGTAGGGACAGGGCCAGCAATCAGCCCCAGCATTTT
j_gene: TRBJ1-5
d_gene: TRBD1
v_gene: TRBV27
abundance: once

CDR3aa: CASSRDISGNTIYF
CDR3nt: TGTGCCAGCAGTCGGGACATCTCTGGAAACACCATATATTTT
j_gene: TRBJ1-3
d_gene: .
v_gene: TRBV2
abundance: once

CDR3aa: CASSLRSAETQYF
CDR3nt: TGTGCCAGCAGCTTACGGTCCGCGGAGACCCAGTACTTC
j_gene: TRBJ2-5
d_gene: .
v_gene: TRBV5-4
abundance: many

CDR3aa: CASSVAGHGSRPFF
CDR3nt: TGTGCCAGCAGCGTTGCGGGACACGGATCTAGACCTTTCTTT
j_gene: TRBJ1-1
d_gene: .
v_gene: TRBV9
abundance: .

CDR3aa: CASSYSVSNQPQHF
CDR3nt: TGTGCCAGCAGTTACTCAGTTAGCAATCAGCCCCAGCATTTT
j_gene: TRBJ1-5
d_gene: .
v_gene: TRBV6-6
abundance: few

CDR3aa: CASSEDGGWYEQYF
CDR3nt: TGTGCCAGCAGCGAAGACGGCGGGTGGTACGAGCAGTACTTC
j_gene: TRBJ2-7
d_gene: .
v_gene: TRBV11-2
abundance: many

CDR3aa: CASSNPGQGNSPLHF
CDR3nt: TGTGCCAGCAGTAACCCGGGACAGGGGAATTCACCCCTCCACTTT
j_gene: TRBJ1-6
d_gene: TRBD1
v_gene: TRBV6-6
abundance: .

CDR3aa: CASSRYWKETQYF
CDR3nt: TGTGCCAGCAGCCGCTACTGGAAAGAGACCCAGTACTTC
j_gene: TRBJ2-5
d_gene: .
v_gene: TRBV9
abundance: once

CDR3aa: CASSPGAAGGVYGTDTQYF
CDR3nt: TGCGCCAGCAGCCCGGGAGCGGCGGGAGGCGTGTACGGCACAGATACGCAGTATTTT
j_gene: TRBJ2-3
d_gene: TRBD2
v_gene: TRBV5-1
abundance: .

CDR3aa: CASTPPRGYGDEQYF
CDR3nt: TGTGCCAGCACTCCCCCCCGGGGGTACGGGGACGAGCAGTACTTC
j_gene: TRBJ2-7
d_gene: .
v_gene: TRBV28
abundance: .

CDR3aa: CASSPDTGSSYEQYF
CDR3nt: TGTGCCAGCAGCCCAGACACCGGATCGTCCTACGAGCAGTACTTC
j_gene: TRBJ2-7
d_gene: .
v_gene: TRBV5-6
abundance: .

CDR3aa: CASRRRRGDYGYTF
CDR3nt: TGTGCCAGCAGGAGGCGGCGGGGTGACTATGGCTACACCTTC
j_gene: TRBJ1-2
d_gene: .
v_gene: TRBV4-2
abundance: .

CDR3aa: CASSLGNLNTEAFF
CDR3nt: TGTGCCAGCAGCTTAGGAAACTTGAACACTGAAGCTTTCTTT
j_gene: TRBJ1-1
d_gene: .
v_gene: TRBV7-9
abundance: .

CDR3aa: CASSLAPPGGDGYTF
CDR3nt: TGCGCCAGCAGCTTGGCCCCCCCAGGGGGCGATGGCTACACCTTC
j_gene: TRBJ1-2
d_gene: TRBD1
v_gene: TRBV5-1
abundance: .

CDR3aa: CASSLSATETQYF
CDR3nt: TGTGCCAGCAGTTTATCGGCGACGGAGACCCAGTACTTC
j_gene: TRBJ2-5
d_gene: .
v_gene: TRBV28
abundance: .

CDR3aa: CACGAGTATSGSYNEQFF
CDR3nt: TGTGCTTGCGGGGCTGGAACCGCGACTAGCGGTTCCTACAATGAGCAGTTCTTC
j_gene: TRBJ2-1
d_gene: TRBD2
v_gene: TRBV11-2
abundance: .

CDR3aa: CASSSPPSTGTGTDEQYF
CDR3nt: TGTGCCAGCAGCTCGCCCCCGTCAACCGGGACAGGAACGGACGAGCAGTACTTC
j_gene: TRBJ2-7
d_gene: TRBD1
v_gene: TRBV7-9
abundance: .

CDR3aa: CASSARSGSMDTQYF
CDR3nt: TGTGCCAGCAGCGCCCGAAGCGGGAGTATGGATACGCAGTATTTT
j_gene: TRBJ2-3
d_gene: TRBD2
v_gene: TRBV6-4
abundance: .

CDR3aa: CASRPEGRTGELFF
CDR3nt: TGTGCCAGCAGGCCGGAGGGGAGGACCGGGGAGCTGTTTTTT
j_gene: TRBJ2-2
d_gene: .
v_gene: TRBV7-2
abundance: .

CDR3aa: CASSQEGEGRFSGNTIYF
CDR3nt: TGCGCCAGCAGCCAAGAAGGGGAAGGGCGCTTCTCTGGAAACACCATATATTTT
j_gene: TRBJ1-3
d_gene: .
v_gene: TRBV4-1
abundance: .

CDR3aa: CASTASTEKLFF
CDR3nt: TGTGCCAGCACCGCCTCGACTGAAAAACTGTTTTTT
j_gene: TRBJ1-4
d_gene: .
v_gene: TRBV28
abundance: .

CDR3aa: CASSQFYEQYF
CDR3nt: TGTGCCAGCAGCCAATTCTACGAGCAGTACTTC
j_gene: TRBJ2-7
d_gene: .
v_gene: TRBV14
abundance: .

CDR3aa: CASGRDRTNYGYTF
CDR3nt: TGTGCCAGCGGAAGGGACCGGACTAACTATGGCTACACCTTC
j_gene: TRBJ1-2
d_gene: .
v_gene: TRBV5-4
abundance: .

CDR3aa: CAITPTGVSGNTIYF
CDR3nt: TGTGCCATCACCCCGACAGGGGTCTCTGGAAACACCATATATTTT
j_gene: TRBJ1-3
d_gene: TRBD1
v_gene: TRBV10-3
abundance: .

CDR3aa: CASRRGVTISPNEQFF
CDR3nt: TGTGCCAGCAGACGGGGGGTGACTATATCCCCCAATGAGCAGTTCTTC
j_gene: TRBJ2-1
d_gene: TRBD2
v_gene: TRBV28
abundance: .

CDR3aa: CASSLLGGQNTEAFF
CDR3nt: TGTGCCAGCAGCCTCCTAGGGGGCCAGAACACTGAAGCTTTCTTT
j_gene: TRBJ1-1
d_gene: TRBD1
v_gene: TRBV7-3
abundance: .

CDR3aa: CASSPRPSGSDNEQFF
CDR3nt: TGCGCCAGCAGCCCCAGGCCTAGCGGGAGCGACAATGAGCAGTTCTTC
j_gene: TRBJ2-1
d_gene: TRBD2
v_gene: TRBV5-1
abundance: .

CDR3aa: CASSSGRLAGGPDTQYF
CDR3nt: TGTGCCAGCAGCTCGGGTCGACTAGCGGGAGGGCCCGATACGCAGTATTTT
j_gene: TRBJ2-3
d_gene: TRBD2
v_gene: TRBV7-9
abundance: .

CDR3aa: CSVSKRGTYNEQFF
CDR3nt: TGCAGCGTTTCAAAGCGGGGCACCTACAATGAGCAGTTCTTC
j_gene: TRBJ2-1
d_gene: TRBD2
v_gene: TRBV29-1
abundance: .

CDR3aa: CASSLDSAGRLYF
CDR3nt: TGTGCCAGCAGCTTAGACTCGGCAGGACGTCTGTACTTC
j_gene: TRBJ2-7
d_gene: .
v_gene: TRBV7-8
abundance: .

CDR3aa: CASSQPNRDTEAFF
CDR3nt: TGTGCCAGCAGCCAACCAAACAGGGACACTGAAGCTTTCTTT
j_gene: TRBJ1-1
d_gene: .
v_gene: TRBV14
abundance: .

CDR3aa: CASSLLLALGTDTQYF
CDR3nt: TGTGCCAGCAGCTTGCTACTAGCGTTGGGCACAGATACGCAGTATTTT
j_gene: TRBJ2-3
d_gene: TRBD2
v_gene: TRBV7-3
abundance: once

CDR3aa: CASSPTSGGRETQYF
CDR3nt: TGTGCCAGCAGTCCGACTAGCGGCGGCAGAGAGACCCAGTACTTC
j_gene: TRBJ2-5
d_gene: TRBD2
v_gene: TRBV6-6
abundance: .

CDR3aa: CASPLGRDESYTF
CDR3nt: TGTGCCAGCCCCCTCGGCAGGGATGAGAGCTACACCTTC
j_gene: TRBJ1-2
d_gene: .
v_gene: TRBV2
abundance: .

CDR3aa: CASSPTGGGGYTF
CDR3nt: TGTGCCAGCAGCCCGACAGGCGGAGGGGGCTACACCTTC
j_gene: TRBJ1-2
d_gene: .
v_gene: TRBV7-9
abundance: .

CDR3aa: CASSGTFDRGIYGYTF
CDR3nt: TGCGCCAGCAGTGGAACCTTCGACAGGGGGATATATGGCTACACCTTC
j_gene: TRBJ1-2
d_gene: TRBD1
v_gene: TRBV10-1
abundance: few

CDR3aa: CASSARTGSSYGYTF
CDR3nt: TGTGCCAGCAGTGCCAGGACAGGGTCGAGCTATGGCTACACCTTC
j_gene: TRBJ1-2
d_gene: TRBD1
v_gene: TRBV6-1
abundance: .

CDR3aa: CASSFSLGGRNTGELFF
CDR3nt: TGTGCCAGCAGTTTCTCCTTGGGAGGGAGAAACACCGGGGAGCTGTTTTTT
j_gene: TRBJ2-2
d_gene: TRBD2
v_gene: TRBV27
abundance: .

CDR3aa: CASSISQGGNYGYTF
CDR3nt: TGTGCCAGTAGTATCAGTCAGGGCGGGAACTATGGCTACACCTTC
j_gene: TRBJ1-2
d_gene: .
v_gene: TRBV19
abundance: .

CDR3aa: CASSEGRVLVNEQFF
CDR3nt: TGTGCCAGCAGTGAAGGGAGAGTCTTGGTTAATGAGCAGTTCTTC
j_gene: TRBJ2-1
d_gene: .
v_gene: TRBV2
abundance: .

CDR3aa: CASSPDYLAEQFF
CDR3nt: TGTGCCAGCAGCCCGGACTACCTGGCGGAGCAGTTCTTC
j_gene: TRBJ2-1
d_gene: .
v_gene: TRBV5-4
abundance: many

CDR3aa: CASSSTGGNTEAFF
CDR3nt: TGCGCCAGCAGCTCTACAGGGGGGAACACTGAAGCTTTCTTT
j_gene: TRBJ1-1
d_gene: TRBD1
v_gene: TRBV5-1
abundance: few

CDR3aa: CASSGTTSVYTGELFF
CDR3nt: TGTGCCAGCAGCGGGACGACTAGCGTGTACACCGGGGAGCTGTTTTTT
j_gene: TRBJ2-2
d_gene: TRBD2
v_gene: TRBV7-3
abundance: once

CDR3aa: CASSERTGNQPQHF
CDR3nt: TGTGCCAGCAGTGAAAGGACAGGGAATCAGCCCCAGCATTTT
j_gene: TRBJ1-5
d_gene: TRBD1
v_gene: TRBV28
abundance: .

CDR3aa: CASRPTVSGTSTDTQYF
CDR3nt: TGCGCCAGCAGACCCACAGTGAGCGGGACTAGCACAGATACGCAGTATTTT
j_gene: TRBJ2-3
d_gene: TRBD2
v_gene: TRBV5-1
abundance: .

CDR3aa: CASSAVGLSYEQYF
CDR3nt: TGTGCCAGCAGCGCCGTTGGGCTCTCCTACGAGCAGTACTTC
j_gene: TRBJ2-7
d_gene: .
v_gene: TRBV7-2
abundance: .

CDR3aa: CASSLALRRGQPQHF
CDR3nt: TGTGCCAGCAGTTTGGCGCTTCGAAGGGGTCAGCCCCAGCATTTT
j_gene: TRBJ1-5
d_gene: .
v_gene: TRBV27
abundance: .

CDR3aa: CASSYQGARIAFF
CDR3nt: TGTGCCAGCAGTTATCAGGGGGCGCGGATAGCTTTCTTT
j_gene: TRBJ1-1
d_gene: TRBD1
v_gene: TRBV6-5
abundance: once

CDR3aa: CASSLFAAGANVLTF
CDR3nt: TGTGCCAGTAGTCTTTTTGCTGCTGGGGCCAACGTCCTGACTTTC
j_gene: TRBJ2-6
d_gene: .
v_gene: TRBV19
abundance: .

CDR3aa: CASSPTGIANTEAFF
CDR3nt: TGTGCCAGCAGTCCTACAGGGATAGCGAACACTGAAGCTTTCTTT
j_gene: TRBJ1-1
d_gene: .
v_gene: TRBV28
abundance: once